The 24 T cell receptor beta chains listed next were all sequenced from one sample in a study of cytomegalovirus exposure and HLA in healthy donors. PCR amplification relied on 60 Vbeta primers (plus 13 Jbeta primers). This table comes from immunoSEQ multiplex PCR, and its TCRdb copy is limited to in-frame clones, with some not included. The table records under 200,000 clones, about 86% of them present only once. The material sequenced was PBMCs. The receptors here all came from a man in his forties or fifties in good health and CMV-seropositive.

This sequence joins TRBV30 and TRBJ2-3; 7 nucleotides match TRBD1. The CDR3 consists of 14 residues. Germline trimming cut 0 bases from V and 7 bases from J; bases unmatched to any gene: 7. Germline V gene sequence: CDR1 GTSNPN, CDR2 SVGIG (reference sequence). This chain's CDR3 is CAWSVIRGRNTQYF. DNA for the CDR3: TGTGCCTGGAGTGTCATAAGGGGGCGAAATACGCAGTATTTT.

The rearrangement uses TRBV5-1 and TRBJ2-1, with D perhaps matching TRBD1 (5 bases). Trimming removed 3 bases at V and 0 bases at J, with 13 bases between. CDR3 length equals 16 residues. Germline CDR1 and CDR2: SGHRS and YFSETQ. The CDR3 loop reads CASSSYTGSSYNEQFF. For the CDR3, the DNA is TGCGCCAGCAGCTCATATACAGGTAGCTCCTACAATGAGCAGTTCTTC.

The V and J genes are TRBV5-1 and TRBJ2-7, with 7 positions matching TRBD1. The CDR3 length is 15 residues. With V trimmed by 4 bases and J by 3 bases, 10 bases remained unmatched. Germline V gene data show CDR1 as SGHRS and CDR2 as YFSETQ. The CDR3 reads CASSPTPGQSYEQYF. The CDR3 coding sequence is TGCGCCAGCAGCCCCACACCGGGACAGAGCTACGAGCAGTACTTC. Looking up the rest from reference TRBV5-1 and TRBJ2-7 gives the full variable domain: KAGVTQTPRYLIKTRGQQVTLSCSPISGHRSVSWYQQTPGQGLQFLFEYFSETQRNKGNFPGRFSGRQFSNSRSEMNVSTLELGDSALYLCASSPTPGQSYEQYFGPGTRLTVT.

The chain carries TRBV27 and TRBJ1-1; 7 bases fit TRBD1. Germline trimming cut 4 bases from V and 5 bases from J; bases unmatched to any gene: 13. In germline, CDR1 is MNHEY, CDR2 SMNVEV (reference sequence). The length of the CDR3 is 16 residues. Written as DNA, the CDR3 is TGTGCCAGCAGTTCCGTAGACAGGGTTAGGAGTACTGAAGCTTTCTTT. Amino acid sequence: CASSSVDRVRSTEAFF.

The gene calls are TRBV6-5 and TRBJ1-2; 11 positions match TRBD1. This CDR3 region has 13 residues. The junction had 5 bases not matched to a gene; V was cut back by 7 bases and J by 7 bases. Looked up from germline, CDR1 is MNHEY and CDR2 is SVGAGI. CDR3 in DNA: TGTGCCAGCACCAGGACAGGGGGCGGTGGCTACACCTTC. Its translation is CASTRTGGGGYTF.

This sequence joins TRBV5-1 and TRBJ1-1; TRBD1 aligns across 7 bases. After removal of 4 bases from V and 1 base from J, the junction contained 1 base not matched to a gene. The germline V gene encodes CDR1 SGHRS and CDR2 YFSETQ. The CDR3 consists of 13 residues. This CDR3 is CASSGTANTEAFF. In nucleotides, the CDR3 is TGCGCCAGCAGCGGGACAGCGAACACTGAAGCTTTCTTT.

This clone was picked up a small number of times. The V and J genes are TRBV6-5 and TRBJ2-7; 11 bases fit TRBD2. The trim removed 4 bases at V and 7 bases at J, leaving 12 bases unmatched. Germline lookup yields CDR1 MNHEY and CDR2 SVGAGI. CDR3 size: 16 residues. Here the CDR3 reads CASSSTGTSGSGEQYF. CDR3 DNA sequence: TGTGCCAGCAGTTCTACCGGGACTAGCGGTTCCGGTGAGCAGTACTTC.

The V and J genes are TRBV9 and TRBJ1-1; the D gene is possibly TRBD1 (6 bases). Germline V gene lookup returns CDR1 SGDLS and CDR2 YYNGEE. CDR3 length equals 15 residues. V gave up 0 bases and J gave up 1 base, with 10 bases separating them. CDR3 sequence: CASSVVGGGNTEAFF. The CDR3 nucleotides read TGTGCCAGCAGCGTAGTTGGGGGCGGGAACACTGAAGCTTTCTTT.

The V gene is TRBV7-2, the J gene TRBJ1-2; 9 bases align to TRBD1. Germline lookup yields CDR1 SGHTA and CDR2 FQGNSA. CDR3 size: 14 residues. V dropped 7 bases and J dropped 4; count of bases not matched to a gene: 7. The CDR3 is CASTGTGIVYGYTF. The DNA of the CDR3 is TGTGCCAGCACTGGGACAGGGATCGTCTATGGCTACACCTTC.

V gene TRBV5-1 combines with J gene TRBJ1-2; 7 bases agree with TRBD1. The germline V gene has CDR1 SGHRS and CDR2 YFSETQ. The CDR3 is made up of 13 amino acids. The ends lost 2 bases at V and 4 bases at J; junction bases unmatched: 2. The CDR3 protein is CASSLTGVYGYTF. The CDR3 nucleotides read TGCGCCAGCAGCTTAACAGGGGTCTATGGCTACACCTTC.

This clone has only one observation. This sequence joins TRBV6-6 and TRBJ2-7; weak D call: TRBD1 (6 bases). The CDR3 loop spans 13 amino acids. Germline V gives CDR1 MNHNY, CDR2 SVGAGI (reference sequence). V was clipped by 11 bases and J by 0 bases, with 14 bases between them. CDR3 coding DNA: TGTGCCGGGTCAGGGGCCAGCTCCTACGAGCAGTACTTC. Protein sequence: CAGSGASSYEQYF.

The chain is built from TRBV19 and TRBJ1-1; 7 bases are shared with TRBD1. The V gene's germline CDR1 is LNHDA and CDR2 SQIVND (reference sequence). The CDR3 is 15 amino acids. After removal of 5 bases from V and 6 bases from J, the junction contained 12 bases not matched to a gene. CDR3 protein: CASSPSDRYGAEAFF. In DNA form, the CDR3 reads TGTGCCAGTAGTCCCTCGGACAGGTACGGGGCTGAAGCTTTCTTT.

The count of this clone is one. The chain combines TRBV10-1 with TRBJ2-1; TRBD2 aligns across 9 bases. CDR3 length equals 15 residues. Germline-derived CDR1 and CDR2 are WNHNN and SYGVQD (reference sequence). V lost 2 bases and J lost 9; bases outside the gene matches: 8. The CDR3 loop is CASSERLAGLAEQFF. In nucleotides, the CDR3 is TGCGCCAGCAGTGAGCGGCTAGCGGGACTCGCTGAGCAGTTCTTC.

J is TRBJ1-3 and V is TRBV6-6; TRBD1 aligns across 9 bases. Per germline, CDR1 MNHNY and CDR2 SVGAGI (reference sequence). V was pared by 6 bases and J by 8 bases, with 11 bases of the junction left unmatched. The CDR3 totals 15 residues. The CDR3, as DNA: TGTGCCAGCAGCCGGACAGGGGCCGGGGGTGACACCATATATTTT. This translates into CASSRTGAGGDTIYF.

V usage is TRBV7-2 and J usage is TRBJ2-5, with D perhaps TRBD2 (6 bases). Trimming shortened V by 0 bases and J by 1 base, and 18 bases separated the two germline ends. Germline lookup yields CDR1 SGHTA and CDR2 FQGNSA. This CDR3 spans 18 amino acids. In DNA form, the CDR3 reads TGTGCCAGCAGCTTAGCGTGGGGTTCGGGGGTCCCCCAAGAGACCCAGTACTTC. This gives the protein CASSLAWGSGVPQETQYF. The complete variable domain, with remaining parts taken from reference TRBV7-2 and TRBJ2-5, reads GAGVSQSPSNKVTEKGKDVELRCDPISGHTALYWYRQSLGQGLEFLIYFQGNSAPDKSGLPSDRFSAERTGGSVSTLTIQRTQQEDSAVYLCASSLAWGSGVPQETQYFGPGTRLLVL.

The V and J genes are TRBV25-1 and TRBJ1-5; D remains ambiguous. Germline V gene lookup returns CDR1 MGHDK and CDR2 SYGVNS. The CDR3 sequence is 15 residues long. V was shortened by 1 base and J by 6 bases, with 13 bases between the two germline ends. The CDR3 is CASSESGGGSQPQHF. In nucleotides, the CDR3 is TGTGCCAGCAGTGAATCAGGAGGCGGCTCTCAGCCCCAGCATTTT.

The chain is built from TRBV18 and TRBJ2-1; tentative D call: TRBD1 (6 bases). V was trimmed by 1 base and J by 1 base, leaving 14 bases between them. CDR3 length: 17 amino acids. Germline-derived CDR1 and CDR2 are KGHSH and LQKENI. Here the CDR3 DNA reads TGTGCCAGCTCACCACGGACCACAGGGAAATCCTACAATGAGCAGTTCTTC. This translates into CASSPRTTGKSYNEQFF.

The chain joins TRBV19 to TRBJ1-1; D is undetermined. Germline lookup yields CDR1 LNHDA and CDR2 SQIVND (reference sequence). CDR3 length: 13 amino acids. V lost 5 bases and J lost 3, with 10 bases in between. The CDR3 protein is CASSQNRDTEAFF. CDR3 bases: TGTGCCAGTAGTCAAAACCGGGACACTGAAGCTTTCTTT.

The J gene is TRBJ2-1, the V gene TRBV30; perhaps TRBD1 as D (6 bases). V lost 1 base, J lost 3 bases, and 13 bases lay in between. CDR3 length: 15 amino acids. Germline values: CDR1 GTSNPN, CDR2 SVGIG (reference sequence). In DNA, the CDR3 is TGTGCCTGGAGTGAGGGGGACGGGGTCTACAATGAGCAGTTCTTC. Translating it yields CAWSEGDGVYNEQFF.

The rearrangement links TRBV5-6 to TRBJ1-1; 11 bases fit TRBD1. The CDR3 is made up of 16 amino acids. Germline V gene sequence: CDR1 SGHDT, CDR2 YYEEEE. V shed 4 bases and J 5 bases; nucleotides not matched to a gene: 10. The CDR3 coding sequence is TGTGCCAGCAGCAGACCGGGACAGGGGGAACGTACTGAAGCTTTCTTT. Its translation: CASSRPGQGERTEAFF.

This sequence joins TRBV27 and TRBJ1-5, with a weak D call TRBD1 (6 bases). The CDR3 loop spans 16 amino acids. The germline V gene encodes CDR1 MNHEY and CDR2 SMNVEV (reference sequence). Trimming took off 2 bases at V and 4 bases at J, with 15 bases between the two ends. In DNA form, the CDR3 reads TGTGCCAGCAGTTTAACCCGGACAGAGGCGAATCAGCCCCAGCATTTT. This sequence encodes CASSLTRTEANQPQHF.

This chain joins TRBV7-8 and TRBJ1-1; TRBD1 is a possible D gene (5 bases). This CDR3 region has 15 residues. Germline V gene lookup returns CDR1 SGHVS and CDR2 FQNEAQ. Trimming stripped 1 base from V and 4 bases from J, with 13 bases between. The CDR3: CASSLGWPQGTEAFF. Here the CDR3 DNA reads TGTGCCAGCAGCTTAGGTTGGCCCCAGGGCACTGAAGCTTTCTTT.

CDR3 DNA: TGTGCCAGTAGTATCCCCCTGCCCACAGGGGGGAACACTGAAGCTTTCTTT. It encodes CASSIPLPTGGNTEAFF. The genes are TRBV19 and TRBJ1-1; 8 positions match TRBD1. Trimming at V came to 3 bases and at J to 1 base, leaving 10 bases not matched to a gene. The germline V gene has CDR1 LNHDA and CDR2 SQIVND (reference sequence). The CDR3 runs to 17 residues. Filled out from reference TRBV19 and TRBJ1-1, the complete variable domain reads DGGITQSPKYLFRKEGQNVTLSCEQNLNHDAMYWYRQDPGQGLRLIYYSQIVNDFQKGDIAEGYSVSREKKESFPLTVTSAQKNPTAFYLCASSIPLPTGGNTEAFFGQGTRLTVV.

This chain connects TRBV6-6 to TRBJ2-7; maybe TRBD1 (5 bases). The CDR3 loop spans 14 amino acids. CDR1 and CDR2 from the germline V gene are MNHNY and SVGAGI (reference sequence). V lost 0 bases to trimming and J lost 3 bases, with 9 bases between them. The CDR3 protein is CASSYSQGGYEQYF. The CDR3 DNA is TGTGCCAGCAGTTACTCCCAGGGCGGCTACGAGCAGTACTTC.